These 23 T cell receptor beta chains originate from one sample sequenced in a study of regulatory T cells in long-lasting Graves disease. Building the TCR beta libraries relied on iRepertoire HTBI primers, and CDR3 regions underwent Arm-PCR. TCRdb passed the multiplex PCR reads through MiXCR, listing each CDR3 protein once. The top ten clones hold roughly 40% of a sample with 650,000 to 700,000 distinct CDR3 sequences, 25% to 35% of them seen once. Indicated time point: persistent/refractory GD, antithyroid drugs over 5 years with positive TRAb. PBMCs were the source of the RNA used for TCR sequencing. The sample consisted of peripheral blood mononuclear cells (PBMCs), taken when the disease was refractory, from a patient treated with antithyroid drugs. These receptors all stem from a female donor with Graves disease.

This clonotype came up many times. The rearrangement uses TRBV28 and TRBJ1-2; possibly TRBD1 for D (6 bases). From germline, CDR1 is MDHEN and CDR2 SYDVKM. Deletions cut 5 bases from V and 2 bases from J, with 18 bases between. The CDR3 runs to 16 residues. CDR3 sequence reads: CASSPPGGVINYGYTF. The CDR3 DNA follows: TGTGCCAGCAGTCCTCCGGGGGGCGTGATCAACTATGGCTACACCTTC.

V usage is TRBV29-1 and J usage is TRBJ2-1; 10 nucleotides match TRBD2. V shed 4 bases and J 7 bases; nucleotides not matched to a gene: 7. Germline CDR1 SQVTM, CDR2 ANQGSEA. The CDR3 covers 14 residues. CDR3 region: CSVVSSGSVNEQFF. In DNA form, the CDR3 reads TGCAGCGTTGTGTCTAGCGGGAGTGTAAATGAGCAGTTCTTC.

This clonotype was counted ten times or more. This chain connects TRBV6-1 to TRBJ2-7, with 14 bases that match TRBD2. After removal of 10 bases from V and 7 bases from J, the junction contained 9 bases not matched to a gene. The germline CDR1 and CDR2 sequences are MNHNS and SASEGT. The CDR3 contains 14 residues. The CDR3 spells CATRGLAGEREQYF. CDR3 in DNA: TGTGCCACCAGGGGACTAGCGGGAGAGCGTGAGCAGTACTTC.

V and J are TRBV11-3 and TRBJ1-3; D is unresolved. V gave up 3 bases and J gave up 3 bases, with 6 bases separating them. The CDR3 loop spans 13 amino acids. The germline CDR1 and CDR2 sequences are SGHNT and YENEEA. The CDR3 spells CASSLDDGNTIYF. Here the CDR3 DNA reads TGTGCCAGCAGCTTGGACGATGGAAACACCATATATTTT.

The chain recombines TRBV7-9 with TRBJ1-2, with 8 bases fitting TRBD1. CDR1 and CDR2 (germline): SEHNR, FQNEAQ (reference sequence). Germline trimming cut 5 bases from V and 8 bases from J; bases unmatched to any gene: 7. This CDR3 has 13 amino acids. This chain's CDR3 is CASSPTTGAGYTF. In DNA, the CDR3 is TGTGCCAGCAGCCCGACGACAGGGGCAGGCTACACCTTC.

The V call is TRBV2, the J call TRBJ1-1; no clear D gene. Deletions cut 6 bases from V and 4 bases from J, with 9 bases between. Germline CDR1 SNHLY, CDR2 FYNNEI. The CDR3 has 12 residues. Here the CDR3 reads CASRFSGTEAFF. The CDR3 DNA reads TGTGCCAGCAGATTCTCAGGCACTGAAGCTTTCTTT.

This clonotype was seen a handful of times. The chain is built from TRBV28 and TRBJ1-2; the D is unclear. The CDR3 has 14 amino acids. Germline CDR1 reads MDHEN; CDR2 reads SYDVKM. V was trimmed by 5 bases and J by 4 bases, leaving 14 bases between them. The CDR3 region is CASSDHAQTYGYTF. The CDR3 DNA follows: TGTGCCAGCAGTGACCACGCCCAGACCTATGGCTACACCTTC.

The CDR3 nucleotides are TGTGCCAGCAGCCAAGATCCGGACCGAGAAAAACTGTTTTTT. Its protein is CASSQDPDREKLFF. The gene calls are TRBV3-1 and TRBJ1-4; D remains ambiguous. The V end was cut by 0 bases, the J end by 8 bases, with 10 bases between. CDR1 and CDR2 (germline): LGHDT, YNNKEL (reference sequence). This CDR3 contains 14 residues.

The V gene is TRBV30, the J gene TRBJ1-2; 8 bases line up with TRBD1. With 4 bases clipped from V and 2 bases from J, the junction kept 6 bases outside the gene matches. In germline, CDR1 is GTSNPN, CDR2 SVGIG (reference sequence). The CDR3 loop spans 14 amino acids. For the CDR3, the DNA is TGTGCCTGGATGGGGGACAGGTGGAACTATGGCTACACCTTC. This encodes CAWMGDRWNYGYTF.

The genes are TRBV20-1 and TRBJ2-2, with 9 positions matching TRBD2. V shed 6 bases, J shed 0 bases, and the junction held 14 bases outside the gene matches. CDR1 is DFQATT and CDR2 is SNEGSKA in the germline V gene (reference sequence). The CDR3 has 18 amino acids. The CDR3 sequence is CSARAVAGGPPNTGELFF. CDR3 in DNA: TGCAGTGCGCGGGCCGTGGCGGGAGGGCCACCGAACACCGGGGAGCTGTTTTTT.

The table lists this clonotype with many counts. This sequence joins TRBV6-5 and TRBJ1-6; a weak D match, TRBD1 (5 bases). The germline V gene encodes CDR1 MNHEY and CDR2 SVGAGI. Trimming took 0 bases from V and 8 from J, leaving 8 bases between them. The CDR3 covers 14 residues. The chain's CDR3 is CASSYSRGDSPLHF. For the CDR3, the DNA is TGTGCCAGCAGTTACTCGAGAGGGGATTCACCCCTCCACTTT.

The V and J genes are TRBV20-1 and TRBJ2-5, with D maybe TRBD2 (5 bases). From germline, CDR1 is DFQATT and CDR2 SNEGSKA (reference sequence). This CDR3 has 12 amino acids. Between the trimmed V and J ends, which lost 4 bases and 9 bases, there was a span of 15 bases. The CDR3 protein is CSAKDWAEAQYF. CDR3 bases: TGCAGTGCTAAGGACTGGGCTGAGGCCCAGTACTTC.

V gene TRBV6-6 combines with J gene TRBJ2-5; unclear D gene. This CDR3 is built from 18 residues. Germline V gene sequence: CDR1 MNHNY, CDR2 SVGAGI (reference sequence). The germline V and J ends were trimmed by 0 bases and 1 base, with 18 bases remaining between them. The CDR3 DNA sequence: TGTGCCAGCAGTTACTCGACGGGTCTTAGGGTAGGCCAAGAGACCCAGTACTTC. Translating gives CASSYSTGLRVGQETQYF.

This chain joins TRBV29-1 and TRBJ2-3; TRBD2 is a possible D gene (6 bases). Per the germline V gene, CDR1 is SQVTM and CDR2 is ANQGSEA. With 3 bases removed from V and 4 bases from J, the gap between germline ends came to 11 bases. CDR3 length equals 13 residues. In DNA form, the CDR3 reads TGCAGCGTTGATGATAGCGGCCCAGATACGCAGTATTTT. Residues: CSVDDSGPDTQYF.

Only a few counts were recorded for this clonotype. V gene TRBV5-1 combines with J gene TRBJ1-6; a possible D gene is TRBD1 (5 bases). CDR1 is SGHRS, CDR2 YFSETQ, per germline. V lost 0 bases and J 7 bases, leaving 14 bases between the germline ends. This CDR3 has 16 amino acids. Written as DNA, the CDR3 is TGCGCCAGCAGCTTGGGAGGGGCAAGGTGGAATTCACCCCTCCACTTT. This sequence encodes CASSLGGARWNSPLHF.

This clonotype was seen a handful of times. The rearrangement links TRBV20-1 to TRBJ2-6; D is undetermined. This CDR3 is 16 amino acids long. The V end was cut by 2 bases, the J end by 2 bases, with 13 bases between. CDR1 is DFQATT and CDR2 is SNEGSKA in the germline V gene (reference sequence). CDR3 DNA: TGCAGTGCTAGACCTGGAAGCTCCGCTGGGGCCAACGTCCTGACTTTC. It yields the protein CSARPGSSAGANVLTF.

The chain employs TRBV2 and TRBJ1-6; D is unresolved. Trimming cost V 4 bases and J 6 bases, with 10 bases left between them. The V gene's germline CDR1 is SNHLY and CDR2 FYNNEI. CDR3 length: 14 residues. This CDR3 reads CASSAGLRNSPLHF. The CDR3 bases are TGTGCCAGCAGTGCGGGCCTCCGTAATTCACCCCTCCACTTT.

This clonotype was detected only a few times. The chain couples TRBV3-1 to TRBJ2-2, with TRBD2 matching 12 bases. CDR3 size: 16 residues. Trimming cost V 2 bases and J 6 bases; bases outside gene matches: 4. Per the germline V gene, CDR1 is LGHDT and CDR2 is YNNKEL (reference sequence). CDR3 nucleotides: TGTGCCAGCAGCCAACAGACTAGCGGGAGAGCCGGGGAGCTGTTTTTT. This sequence encodes CASSQQTSGRAGELFF.

This clonotype was found a few times. J is TRBJ2-5 and V is TRBV6-1, with 14 bases aligning to TRBD2. Near its end, the DNA agrees better with TRBJ2-1, so the J call may be wrong. Per germline, CDR1 MNHNS and CDR2 SASEGT. There are 16 residues in the CDR3. The CDR3 region is CASSELGLAGVNEQFF. For the CDR3, the DNA is TGTGCCAGCAGTGAATTGGGACTAGCGGGAGTAAATGAGCAGTTCTTC.

The chain employs TRBV3-1 and TRBJ1-1, with D unresolved. Looked up from germline, CDR1 is LGHDT and CDR2 is YNNKEL (reference sequence). CDR3 size: 14 residues. With 1 base removed from V and 6 bases from J, the gap between germline ends came to 12 bases. The CDR3 sequence: CASSQVAGKAEAFF. DNA of the CDR3: TGTGCCAGCAGCCAAGTGGCAGGAAAAGCTGAAGCTTTCTTT.

In its sample, this clonotype was seen a few times. This sequence joins TRBV10-3 and TRBJ1-3; 7 bases fit TRBD1. The CDR3 is made up of 14 amino acids. The V segment lost 4 bases and the J segment 4 bases; nucleotides outside the gene matches: 4. The germline V gene encodes CDR1 ENHRY and CDR2 SYGVKD. The DNA for the CDR3 is TGTGCCATCAGTGTTGGGACAGACGGAAACACCATATATTTT. Protein: CAISVGTDGNTIYF.

The rearrangement joins TRBV16 to TRBJ1-1; tentatively, D is TRBD1 (5 bases). CDR1 and CDR2 from the germline V gene are KGHSY and FQNENV. CDR3 length: 16 amino acids. The V and J ends lost 4 bases and 4 bases respectively, with 19 bases between them. The DNA of the CDR3 is TGTGCCAGCAGCCCTAGGACACAGGCGGATTCCACTGAAGCTTTCTTT. Protein: CASSPRTQADSTEAFF. Together with reference TRBV16 and TRBJ1-1, the CDR3 gives the full variable domain: GEEVAQTPKHLVRGEGQKAKLYCAPIKGHSYVFWYQQVLKNEFKFLISFQNENVFDETGMPKERFSAKCLPNSPCSLEIQATKLEDSAVYFCASSPRTQADSTEAFFGQGTRLTVV.

The CDR3 DNA sequence: TGTGCCAGCAGCCGATTTGGACAGGGCTCGGGCTATGGCTACACCTTC. Its protein product is CASSRFGQGSGYGYTF. The chain carries TRBV7-2 and TRBJ1-2; 8 bases line up with TRBD1. V lost 5 bases, J lost 4 bases, and 12 bases stayed unmatched. Germline loops: CDR1 SGHTA, CDR2 FQGNSA. The CDR3 sequence is 16 residues long.